The rows below give T cell receptor beta chains drawn from one sample of a study of blood T cell repertoires in COVID-19. Profiling relied on immunoSEQ multiplex PCR, and the TCRdb table lists in-frame clones only, not all of them. The sample has 250,000 to 400,000 clones, 87% seen once. The sequenced sample consisted of PBMCs or T cells enriched from blood (not recorded which). Receptors were obtained from a woman in her twenties or thirties who had recovered from COVID-19. The CDR3 runs from the conserved cysteine through the conserved F or W. Fields, in order: J gene, clone size, D gene, V gene, CDR3 DNA, CDR3 protein. The D gene is left open where the match is weak. Clone size is shown for a subset of rows, as once, few, many or a class of expanded clone.

TRBJ1-3 | - | - | TRBV5-4 | TGTGCCAGCAGCTTGGGAGGAGGAAACACCATATATTTT | CASSLGGGNTIYF
TRBJ2-7 | - | - | TRBV5-1 | TGCGCCAGCAGCTTGGGACAGTCCTACGAGCAGTACTTC | CASSLGQSYEQYF
TRBJ1-1 | - | - | TRBV21-1 | TGTGCCAGCAGCAAAGGAACAGGGCCGAACACTGAAGCTTTCTTT | CASSKGTGPNTEAFF
TRBJ1-4 | - | - | TRBV5-4 | TGTGCCAGCTCCCCGGGGAAGGACGAAAAACTGTTTTTT | CASSPGKDEKLFF
TRBJ1-2 | - | TRBD1 | TRBV5-1 | TGCGCCAGCAGCTTGGTACAGGGGGTCGGTGGCTACACCTTC | CASSLVQGVGGYTF
TRBJ1-1 | - | - | TRBV18 | TGTGCCAGCTCACCGGATGGCCAGGCGAACACTGAAGCTTTCTTT | CASSPDGQANTEAFF
TRBJ2-7 | - | - | TRBV3-1/TRBV3-2 | TGTGCCAGCAGCCGTCCCCCAGGGTACGAGCAGTACTTC | CASSRPPGYEQYF
TRBJ2-7 | - | - | TRBV18 | TGTGCCAGCTCACCACCTGCACAGGGTTACGAGCAGTACTTC | CASSPPAQGYEQYF
TRBJ1-6 | - | - | TRBV4-1 | TGCGCCAGCAGCCAAGGGGGGGGTTACGGTTCACCCCTCCACTTT | CASSQGGGYGSPLHF
TRBJ2-1 | - | TRBD2 | TRBV4-1 | TGCGCCAGCAGCCAAGAGACGGGGGGATGGTACAATGAGCAGTTCTTC | CASSQETGGWYNEQFF
TRBJ1-6 | - | TRBD1 | TRBV6-5 | TGTGCCAGCAGTTACCGGGACAGGGTTTCACCCCTCCACTTT | CASSYRDRVSPLHF
TRBJ1-2 | - | - | TRBV19 | TGTGCCAGTAGTATAGGGGGCCTCGCCCCCCCCACCGGCTACACCTTC | CASSIGGLAPPTGYTF
TRBJ1-2 | - | TRBD1 | TRBV6-5 | TGTGCCAGCAGGAGGGACAGCTATGGCTACACCTTC | CASRRDSYGYTF
TRBJ1-5 | - | TRBD1 | TRBV19 | TGTGCCAGTAGTATACAGGACAGGGGGAATCAGCCCCAGCATTTT | CASSIQDRGNQPQHF
TRBJ2-1 | once | TRBD2 | TRBV28 | TGTGCCAGCAGTTCCCGACTAGCGGGGGCCTACAATGAGCAGTTCTTC | CASSSRLAGAYNEQFF
TRBJ1-1 | - | TRBD1 | TRBV19 | TGTGCCAGTAGTATCCCGGACAGGCAGAACACTGAAGCTTTCTTT | CASSIPDRQNTEAFF
TRBJ2-2 | - | - | TRBV27 | TGTGCCAGCAGTTTACGGGGGGCGGGTACCGGGGAGCTGTTTTTT | CASSLRGAGTGELFF
TRBJ2-3 | - | - | TRBV5-5 | TGTGCCAGCAGCTTGGCCGGGGGCGGGGGAACAGATACGCAGTATTTT | CASSLAGGGGTDTQYF
TRBJ1-6 | - | - | TRBV7-9 | TGTGCCAGCAGCTTAGAGGGGAATTCACCCCTCCACTTT | CASSLEGNSPLHF
TRBJ2-2 | - | - | TRBV6-1 | TGTGCCAGCAGTGAACGACTAGTCCACGGGGAGCTGTTTTTT | CASSERLVHGELFF
TRBJ1-4 | - | TRBD1 | TRBV5-1 | TGCGCCAGCAGCTTGGCCTACGGGGACAGGGTAGAAAAACTGTTTTTT | CASSLAYGDRVEKLFF
TRBJ1-3 | once | - | TRBV2 | TGTGCCAGCAGTTTACAAGATGGAAACACCATATATTTT | CASSLQDGNTIYF
TRBJ1-2 | - | - | TRBV19 | TGTGCCAGTAGTATAGAGAATACAGGGTACTATGGCTACACCTTC | CASSIENTGYYGYTF
TRBJ2-3 | - | - | TRBV9 | TGTGCCAGCAGAGCTAGCACAGATACGCAGTATTTT | CASRASTDTQYF
TRBJ2-3 | - | TRBD2 | TRBV5-1 | TGCGCCAGCAGCACGGGACTAGCGGGGGCCACAGATACGCAGTATTTT | CASSTGLAGATDTQYF
TRBJ2-5 | - | TRBD2 | TRBV9 | TGTGCCAGCAGCGTAGGTGTTAGCGGGGGGGAGACCCAGTACTTC | CASSVGVSGGETQYF
TRBJ2-2 | - | - | TRBV4-1 | TGCGCCAGCAGCCAAGCCCAAGGGACATACACCGGGGAGCTGTTTTTT | CASSQAQGTYTGELFF
TRBJ2-7 | - | TRBD1 | TRBV7-9 | TGTGCCAGCAGCTCTCCGGGGACAGGGTACTACGAGCAGTACTTC | CASSSPGTGYYEQYF
TRBJ1-2 | - | TRBD1 | TRBV3-1/TRBV3-2 | TGTGCCAGCAGCCAAGATAGGACAGGGACCAGCTACACCTTC | CASSQDRTGTSYTF
TRBJ1-4 | - | TRBD1 | TRBV7-9 | TGTGCCAGCAGCTTTTTTGGGACAGTCAATGAAAAACTGTTTTTT | CASSFFGTVNEKLFF
TRBJ1-1 | - | - | TRBV7-9 | TGTGCCAGCAGCTTGGACAGTCCTGGAGCTTTCTTT | CASSLDSPGAFF
TRBJ1-2 | once | - | TRBV13 | TGTGCCAGCAGCTTAGGCGTCTATGGCTACACCTTC | CASSLGVYGYTF
TRBJ1-1 | - | TRBD1 | TRBV25-1 | TGTGCCAGCAGTGAAAGGCAGGGGGCTGAAGCTTTCTTT | CASSERQGAEAFF
TRBJ1-2 | - | - | TRBV4-3 | TGCGCCAGCAGCCCGGGGGTGGGCTATGGCTACACCTTC | CASSPGVGYGYTF
TRBJ1-2 | - | - | TRBV10-3 | TGTGCCATTTTACGGAGCTCTAATGGCTACACCTTC | CAILRSSNGYTF
TRBJ2-1 | - | TRBD1 | TRBV12-5 | TGTGCTAGTGGTGAGGACAGGCTCTCCTACAATGAGCAGTTCTTC | CASGEDRLSYNEQFF
TRBJ1-1 | - | TRBD1 | TRBV5-4 | TGTGCCAGCAGCTTGGTCCTCTCGGGACAGGTGAACACTGAAGCTTTCTTT | CASSLVLSGQVNTEAFF
TRBJ1-1 | - | - | TRBV4-1 | TGCGCCAGCAGCCCTGTGGGAGAGCGAAGAGGCGGCGCTGAAGCTTTCTTT | CASSPVGERRGGAEAFF
TRBJ2-7 | - | TRBD2 | TRBV12-3/TRBV12-4 | TGTGCCAGCAGTCTCGGGGGGAACTACGAGCAGTACTTC | CASSLGGNYEQYF
TRBJ2-3 | - | - | TRBV6-6 | TGTGCCAGCAGTTACCAGGGGGGAGATACGCAGTATTTT | CASSYQGGDTQYF
TRBJ1-4 | - | - | TRBV19 | TGTGCCAGTACAGGGCCAGGTAATGAAAAACTGTTTTTT | CASTGPGNEKLFF
TRBJ1-2 | - | TRBD1 | TRBV2 | TGTGCCAGCAGTAGGGGCTCGGCAGGGGGCTATGGCTACACCTTC | CASSRGSAGGYGYTF
TRBJ1-2 | - | TRBD1 | TRBV30 | TGTGCCAGACGGACAGGGGGCGGCTATGGCTACACCTTC | CARRTGGGYGYTF
TRBJ2-2 | - | TRBD1 | TRBV6-2/TRBV6-3 | TGTGCCAGCAGTTACCCGGGACAGATCCAACCAGGGGGGGAGCTGTTTTTT | CASSYPGQIQPGGELFF
TRBJ2-4 | - | TRBD1 | TRBV6-2/TRBV6-3 | TGTGCCAGCAGTTACTCGAAGGTTCTAGGACAGGTAAACATTCAGTACTTC | CASSYSKVLGQVNIQYF
TRBJ2-7 | - | - | TRBV27 | TGTGCCAGCAGTTTTGCGGAGGGGTACGAGCAGTACTTC | CASSFAEGYEQYF
TRBJ1-5 | - | - | TRBV7-6 | TGTGCCAGCAGCTTATACGCAGGGTCGGTTGGACAGCCCCAGCATTTT | CASSLYAGSVGQPQHF
TRBJ1-5 | - | - | TRBV19 | TGTGCCAGTAATGGGCCACTAGGTCAGCCCCAGCATTTT | CASNGPLGQPQHF
TRBJ1-6 | - | - | TRBV7-2 | TGTGCCAGCAGCTTGCCGGGACTTAAGTTACCCCTCCACTTT | CASSLPGLKLPLHF
TRBJ1-4 | few | - | TRBV5-1 | TGCGCCAGCAGCTTGGGCCGCGGCTTGGACAGTCCTAATGAAAAACTGTTTTTT | CASSLGRGLDSPNEKLFF
TRBJ1-6 | - | TRBD1 | TRBV30 | TGTGCCTGGAGTGTACGCAGGACAGGGGCCAATTCACCCCTCCACTTT | CAWSVRRTGANSPLHF
TRBJ1-4 | - | - | TRBV4-1 | TGCGCCAGCAGTCGACAGGCAACTAATGAAAAACTGTTTTTT | CASSRQATNEKLFF
TRBJ2-1 | once | - | TRBV10-2 | TGCGCCAGCAGTCGACAGGCGATCTCCTACAATGAGCAGTTCTTC | CASSRQAISYNEQFF
TRBJ1-3 | - | - | TRBV5-1 | TGCGCCAGCAGCTTGGGGCAGACTTCCTACGGAAACACCATATATTTT | CASSLGQTSYGNTIYF